What follows is one TCR beta chain and its context. Cohorts were assigned according to the clinical history that participants reported. The data originate from a study of blood T cell repertoires in COVID-19. Turning to the study itself: Sites in the United States, Italy and Spain provided acute and convalescent COVID-19 samples. T cells, B-cell-depleted T cells, or PBMCs provided the cDNA or gDNA that served as material.

Trimming cost V 7 bases and J 2 bases; bases outside gene matches: 13. Germline CDR1 and CDR2: WSHSY and SAAADI. The CDR3 is 17 residues long. Profiling relied on immunoSEQ multiplex PCR, and the TCRdb table lists in-frame clones only, not all of them. In the table there are about 180,000 clones, about 80% of which are singletons. This chain joins TRBV10-2 and TRBJ1-5; TRBD1 aligns across 8 bases. Source material: PBMCs or T cells enriched from blood (not recorded which). The receptor was isolated from a man aged 60 to 69 who had been exposed to COVID-19. CDR3 DNA: TGCGCCAGCATTAGAACGGACAGGGAAGGGGGCAATCAGCCCCAGCATTTT. Protein product: CASIRTDREGGNQPQHF.